This note documents a single TCR beta chain sequence. Its specificity is not known. This sample was taken from a study of T cell clusters in autoimmune cytopenias. Study-wide results and caveats: Physiological T cell clusters of healthy donors were apparently absent in primary autoimmune cytopenia patients.

TRB amplification used approximately 270 ng of peripheral blood genomic DNA. One tube held mixed TRB-A and TRB-B primer pools for touch-down PCR. After re-calling the multiplex PCR reads, TCRdb lists one entry per CDR3 protein, DNA absent. Seen in this sample are over 5,000 distinct CDR3 sequences; the ten most common clones hold approximately 51%. The germline V gene has CDR1 SGHDT and CDR2 YYEEEE. CDR3 length: 14 residues. The same sample was also studied in work on T cell repertoires in aging, cancer and after chemotherapy. That paper adds: Around 10 million TCR reads were in the whole dataset.

The origin of this receptor is a human donor in good health. The chain links TRBV5-6 to TRBJ2-7. What was sequenced was peripheral blood. The CDR3 sequence is CASSRPDSSYEQYF.